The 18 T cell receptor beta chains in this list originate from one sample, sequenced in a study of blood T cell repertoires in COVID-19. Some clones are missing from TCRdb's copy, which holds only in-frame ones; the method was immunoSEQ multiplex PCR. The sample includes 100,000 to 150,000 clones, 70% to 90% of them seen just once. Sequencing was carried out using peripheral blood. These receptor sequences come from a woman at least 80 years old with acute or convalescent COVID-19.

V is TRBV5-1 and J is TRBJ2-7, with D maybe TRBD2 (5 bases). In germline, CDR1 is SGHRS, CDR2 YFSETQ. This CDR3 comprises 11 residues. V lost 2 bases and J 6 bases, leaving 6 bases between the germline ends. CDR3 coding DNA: TGCGCCAGCAGCTTTGAGGGCGAGCAGTACTTC. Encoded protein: CASSFEGEQYF.

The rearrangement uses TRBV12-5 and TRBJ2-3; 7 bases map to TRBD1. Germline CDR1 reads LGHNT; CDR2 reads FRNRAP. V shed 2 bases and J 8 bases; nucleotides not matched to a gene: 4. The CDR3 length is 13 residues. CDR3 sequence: CASGLRGPSTQYF. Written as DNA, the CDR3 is TGTGCTAGTGGTTTGAGGGGGCCCTCTACGCAGTATTTT.

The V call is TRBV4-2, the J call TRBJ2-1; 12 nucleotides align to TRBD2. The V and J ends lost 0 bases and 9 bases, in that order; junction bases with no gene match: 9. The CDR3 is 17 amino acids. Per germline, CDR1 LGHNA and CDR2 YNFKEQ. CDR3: CASSQDFLAGGPREQFF. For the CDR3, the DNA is TGTGCCAGCAGCCAAGATTTTCTAGCGGGAGGGCCACGTGAGCAGTTCTTC.

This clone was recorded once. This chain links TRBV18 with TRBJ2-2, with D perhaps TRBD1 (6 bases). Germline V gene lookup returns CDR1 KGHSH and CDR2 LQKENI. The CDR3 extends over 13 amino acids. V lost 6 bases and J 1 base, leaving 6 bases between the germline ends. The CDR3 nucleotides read TGTGCCAGCTCGACAGGGAACACCGGGGAGCTGTTTTTT. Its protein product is CASSTGNTGELFF. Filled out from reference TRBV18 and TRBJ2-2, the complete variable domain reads NAGVMQNPRHLVRRRGQEARLRCSPMKGHSHVYWYRQLPEEGLKFMVYLQKENIIDESGMPKERFSAEFPKEGPSILRIQQVVRGDSAAYFCASSTGNTGELFFGEGSRLTVL.

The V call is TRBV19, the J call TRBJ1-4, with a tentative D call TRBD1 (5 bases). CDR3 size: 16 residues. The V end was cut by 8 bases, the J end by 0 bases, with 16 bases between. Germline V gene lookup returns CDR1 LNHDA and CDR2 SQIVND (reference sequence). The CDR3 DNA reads TGTGCCAGTGGGAAATTCTGGGGGGCAACTAATGAAAAACTGTTTTTT. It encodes CASGKFWGATNEKLFF.

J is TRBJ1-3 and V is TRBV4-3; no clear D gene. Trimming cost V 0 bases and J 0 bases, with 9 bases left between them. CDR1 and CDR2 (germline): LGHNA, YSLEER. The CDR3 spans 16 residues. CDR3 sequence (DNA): TGCGCCAGCAGCCAAGAGCTGACAAGCTCTGGAAACACCATATATTTT. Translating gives CASSQELTSSGNTIYF.

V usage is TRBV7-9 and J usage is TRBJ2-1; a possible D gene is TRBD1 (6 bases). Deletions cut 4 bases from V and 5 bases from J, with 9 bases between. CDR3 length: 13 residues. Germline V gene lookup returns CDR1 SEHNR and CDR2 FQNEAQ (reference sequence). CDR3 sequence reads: CASSSRDNNEQFF. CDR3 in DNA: TGTGCCAGCAGCTCCAGGGACAACAATGAGCAGTTCTTC.

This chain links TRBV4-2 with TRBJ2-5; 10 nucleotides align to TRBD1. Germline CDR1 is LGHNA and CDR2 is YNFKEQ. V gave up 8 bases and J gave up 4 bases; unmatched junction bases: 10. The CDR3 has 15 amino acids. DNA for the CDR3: TGTGCCAGCGGCCCCGGGACAGGGGATACAGAGACCCAGTACTTC. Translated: CASGPGTGDTETQYF.

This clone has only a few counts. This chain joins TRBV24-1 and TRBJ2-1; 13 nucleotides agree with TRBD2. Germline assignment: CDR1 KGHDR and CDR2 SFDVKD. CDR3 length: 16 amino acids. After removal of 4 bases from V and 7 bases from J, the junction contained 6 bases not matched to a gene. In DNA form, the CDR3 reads TGTGCCACCAGTGAGACTAGCGGGAGGAAATGGAATGAGCAGTTCTTC. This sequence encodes CATSETSGRKWNEQFF.

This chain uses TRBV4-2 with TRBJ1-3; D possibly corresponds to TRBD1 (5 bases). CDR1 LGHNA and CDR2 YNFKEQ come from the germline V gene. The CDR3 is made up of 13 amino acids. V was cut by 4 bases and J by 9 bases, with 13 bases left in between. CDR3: CASSRQGSATIYF. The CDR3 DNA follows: TGTGCCAGCAGCCGGCAGGGTAGTGCCACCATATATTTT.

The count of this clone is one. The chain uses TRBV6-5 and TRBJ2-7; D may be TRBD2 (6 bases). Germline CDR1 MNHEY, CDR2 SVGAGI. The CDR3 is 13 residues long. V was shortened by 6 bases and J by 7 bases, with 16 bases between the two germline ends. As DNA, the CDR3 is TGTGCCAGCAGCCGCGGGACTCCAGGAGAGCAGTACTTC. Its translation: CASSRGTPGEQYF.

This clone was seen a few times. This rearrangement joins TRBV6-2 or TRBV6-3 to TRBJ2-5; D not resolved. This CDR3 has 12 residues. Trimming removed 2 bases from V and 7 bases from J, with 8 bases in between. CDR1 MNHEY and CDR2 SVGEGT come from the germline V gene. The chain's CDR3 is CASSYEEVTQYF. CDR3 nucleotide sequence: TGTGCCAGCAGTTACGAGGAAGTGACCCAGTACTTC.

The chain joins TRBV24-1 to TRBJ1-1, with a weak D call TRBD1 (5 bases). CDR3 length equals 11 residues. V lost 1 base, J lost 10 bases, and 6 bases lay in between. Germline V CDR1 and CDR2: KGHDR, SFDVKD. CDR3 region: CATSDLTGAFF. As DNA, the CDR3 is TGTGCCACCAGTGATTTAACAGGAGCTTTCTTT.

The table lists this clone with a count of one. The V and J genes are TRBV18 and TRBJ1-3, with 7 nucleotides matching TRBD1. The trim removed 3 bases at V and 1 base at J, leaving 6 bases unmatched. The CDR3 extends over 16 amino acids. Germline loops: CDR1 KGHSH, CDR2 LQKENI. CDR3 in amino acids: CASSPNIQGSGNTIYF. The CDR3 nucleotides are TGTGCCAGCTCACCGAACATACAGGGGTCTGGAAACACCATATATTTT.

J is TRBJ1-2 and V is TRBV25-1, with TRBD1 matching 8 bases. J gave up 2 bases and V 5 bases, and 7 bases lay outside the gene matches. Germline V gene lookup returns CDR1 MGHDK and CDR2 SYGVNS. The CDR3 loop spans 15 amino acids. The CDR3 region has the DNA TGTGCCAGCAGTATTCAGGGGGCTGGGAACTATGGCTACACCTTC. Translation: CASSIQGAGNYGYTF.

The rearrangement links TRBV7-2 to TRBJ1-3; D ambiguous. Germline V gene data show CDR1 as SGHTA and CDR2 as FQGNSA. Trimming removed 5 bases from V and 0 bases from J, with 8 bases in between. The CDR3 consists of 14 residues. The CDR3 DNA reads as TGTGCCAGCAGCCGGAGCTACTCTGGAAACACCATATATTTT. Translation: CASSRSYSGNTIYF.

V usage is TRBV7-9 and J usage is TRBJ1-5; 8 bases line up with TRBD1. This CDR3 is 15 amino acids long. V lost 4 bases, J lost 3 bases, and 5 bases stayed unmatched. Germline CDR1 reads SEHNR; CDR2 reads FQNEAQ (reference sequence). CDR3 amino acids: CASSSGQGNNQPQHF. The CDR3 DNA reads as TGTGCCAGCAGCTCTGGACAGGGCAACAATCAGCCCCAGCATTTT.

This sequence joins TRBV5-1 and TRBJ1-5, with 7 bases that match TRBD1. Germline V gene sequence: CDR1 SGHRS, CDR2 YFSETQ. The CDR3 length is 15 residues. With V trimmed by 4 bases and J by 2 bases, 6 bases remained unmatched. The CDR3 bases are TGCGCCAGCAGCCCACTGGGACAGCGCAATCAGCCCCAGCATTTT. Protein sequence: CASSPLGQRNQPQHF.